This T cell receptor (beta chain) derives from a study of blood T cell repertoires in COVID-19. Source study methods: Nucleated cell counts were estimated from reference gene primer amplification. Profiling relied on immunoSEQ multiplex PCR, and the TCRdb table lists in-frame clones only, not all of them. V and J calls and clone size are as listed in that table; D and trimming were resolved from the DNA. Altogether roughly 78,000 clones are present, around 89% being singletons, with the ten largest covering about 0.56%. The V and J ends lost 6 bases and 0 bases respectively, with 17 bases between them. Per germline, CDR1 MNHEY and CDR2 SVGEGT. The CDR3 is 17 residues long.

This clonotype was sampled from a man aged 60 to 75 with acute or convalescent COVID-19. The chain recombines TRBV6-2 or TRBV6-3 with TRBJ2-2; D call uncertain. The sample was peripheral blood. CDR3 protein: CASSRIVESTNTGELFF. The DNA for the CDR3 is TGTGCCAGCAGCCGAATCGTTGAGTCTACGAACACCGGGGAGCTGTTTTTT.